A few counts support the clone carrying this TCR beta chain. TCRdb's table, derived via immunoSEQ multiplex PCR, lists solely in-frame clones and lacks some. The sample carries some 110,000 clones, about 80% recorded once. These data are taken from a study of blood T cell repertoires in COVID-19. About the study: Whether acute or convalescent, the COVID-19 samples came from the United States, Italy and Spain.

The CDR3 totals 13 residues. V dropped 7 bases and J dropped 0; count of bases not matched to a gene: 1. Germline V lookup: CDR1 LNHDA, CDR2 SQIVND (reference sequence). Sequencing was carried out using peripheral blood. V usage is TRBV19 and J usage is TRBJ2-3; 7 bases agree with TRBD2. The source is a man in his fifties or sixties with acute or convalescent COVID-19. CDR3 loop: CASTGGSTDTQYF. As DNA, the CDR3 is TGTGCCAGTACGGGGGGTAGCACAGATACGCAGTATTTT.